The rows below give T cell receptor beta chains drawn from one sample of a study of regulatory T cells in long-lasting Graves disease. TCRdb re-analysed the multiplex PCR reads in MiXCR, keeping a single row per CDR3 protein. The sample holds 250,000 to 300,000 distinct CDR3 sequences, around 21% seen once. The material was peripheral blood mononuclear cells (PBMCs), obtained when the disease was refractory, from a patient treated with antithyroid drugs. The receptors were gathered from a female donor with Graves disease. Each CDR3 is given with its conserved first and last residue. The D gene is left open where the match is weak. Clone size is not always given. Where it is, it says once, few, many or a class for expanded clones.

clone_size	d_call	j_call	v_call	cdr3_aa	cdr3_nt
few	-	TRBJ2-5	TRBV20-1	CSARVQDSQETQYF	TGCAGTGCTAGAGTCCAGGACTCACAAGAGACCCAGTACTTC
few	-	TRBJ2-2	TRBV9	CASSVFRNTGELFF	TGTGCCAGCAGCGTATTCAGGAACACCGGGGAGCTGTTTTTT
once	-	TRBJ2-1	TRBV18	CASSPRSNEQFF	TGTGCCAGCTCACCCCGGAGCAATGAGCAGTTCTTC
-	TRBD2	TRBJ2-5	TRBV7-9	CASGRAGVEETQYF	TGTGCCAGCGGGAGAGCGGGAGTCGAGGAGACCCAGTACTTC
-	-	TRBJ2-7	TRBV29-1	CSVAGTLPVEQYF	TGCAGCGTTGCAGGTACGCTTCCAGTCGAGCAGTACTTC
-	-	TRBJ1-6	TRBV18	CASSPEYAGSSYNSPLHF	TGTGCCAGCTCACCAGAATATGCGGGTAGCTCCTATAATTCACCCCTCCACTTT
-	-	TRBJ1-6	TRBV24-1	CATRYREYNSPLHF	TGTGCCACCAGATATCGGGAGTATAATTCACCCCTCCACTTT
-	TRBD1	TRBJ1-1	TRBV28	CASSVPGQGFPEAFF	TGTGCCAGCAGTGTGCCGGGACAGGGGTTCCCTGAAGCTTTCTTT
-	TRBD1	TRBJ2-4	TRBV27	CASSFQGQGNIQYF	TGTGCCAGCAGTTTTCAGGGACAGGGAAACATTCAGTACTTC
-	-	TRBJ2-7	TRBV12-3/TRBV12-4	CATHLDRTYEQYF	TGTGCCACCCACCTCGACAGAACCTACGAGCAGTACTTC
many	-	TRBJ1-5	TRBV20-1	CSARDLLVDQPQHF	TGCAGTGCTAGAGATCTCTTGGTTGATCAGCCCCAGCATTTT
many	-	TRBJ2-3	TRBV20-1	CSARGVTDTQYF	TGCAGTGCTAGGGGGGTAACAGATACGCAGTATTTT
-	TRBD1	TRBJ1-1	TRBV25-1	CASSVRTGGFTEAFF	TGTGCCAGCAGTGTAAGGACAGGGGGCTTCACTGAAGCTTTCTTT
many	-	TRBJ2-5	TRBV6-2/TRBV6-3	CASSYLEETQYF	TGTGCCAGCAGTTATTTAGAGGAGACCCAGTACTTC
-	-	TRBJ1-2	TRBV6-1	CASSEQGYGYTF	TGTGCCAGCAGTGAGCAGGGTTATGGCTACACCTTC
-	TRBD2	TRBJ2-7	TRBV28	CASSTLAGANEQYF	TGTGCCAGCAGTACACTAGCGGGAGCGAACGAGCAGTACTTC
few	-	TRBJ2-2	TRBV7-9	CASSSVTGELFF	TGTGCCAGCAGCTCCGTGACCGGGGAGCTGTTTTTT
many	-	TRBJ1-1	TRBV28	CASSHLTLRRSEAFF	TGTGCCAGCAGTCACCTGACACTTCGCCGATCTGAAGCTTTCTTT
many	TRBD1	TRBJ1-5	TRBV28	CASSSTFRGHQPQHF	TGTGCCAGCAGTTCCACCTTCAGGGGGCATCAGCCCCAGCATTTT
-	TRBD2	TRBJ2-5	TRBV6-1	CASSHQLLAGVQETQYF	TGTGCCAGCAGCCACCAACTACTAGCGGGAGTCCAAGAGACCCAGTACTTC
many	-	TRBJ2-7	TRBV3-1	CASSQESSLPYEQYF	TGTGCCAGCAGCCAAGAGTCTAGCCTGCCCTACGAGCAGTACTTC
-	-	TRBJ2-5	TRBV5-6	CASSLGSPQETQYF	TGTGCCAGCAGCTTGGGAAGCCCCCAAGAGACCCAGTACTTC
many	-	TRBJ1-5	TRBV12-3/TRBV12-4	CASSVGGSNQPQHF	TGTGCCAGCAGTGTTGGGGGGAGTAATCAGCCCCAGCATTTT
many	-	TRBJ2-7	TRBV28	CASSLDLSYEQYF	TGTGCCAGCAGTTTGGACTTGTCCTACGAGCAGTACTTC
-	-	TRBJ2-1	TRBV7-2	CASSAGPGVLGDEQFF	TGTGCCAGCAGCGCCGGACCGGGAGTTTTGGGTGATGAGCAGTTCTTC
few	-	TRBJ2-7	TRBV3-2	CASSPGLAGGPGEQYF	TGTGCCAGCAGCCCTGGACTAGCGGGAGGGCCGGGGGAGCAGTACTTC
few	TRBD2	TRBJ2-3	TRBV29-1	CSVETSGRTDTQYF	TGCAGCGTAGAGACTAGCGGGAGAACAGATACGCAGTATTTT
-	-	TRBJ2-2	TRBV12-3/TRBV12-4	CASRASTSTGELFF	TGTGCCAGCAGGGCGAGCACTTCCACCGGGGAGCTGTTTTTT
many	-	TRBJ1-2	TRBV27	CASSLRAAGAYGYTF	TGTGCCAGCAGTCTCCGGGCGGCCGGGGCCTATGGCTACACCTTC
-	-	TRBJ1-5	TRBV30	CAWSGDHNQPQHF	TGTGCCTGGAGTGGGGACCACAATCAGCCCCAGCATTTT
few	-	TRBJ2-7	TRBV7-2	CASSPIGYEQYF	TGTGCCAGCAGCCCTATCGGGTACGAGCAGTACTTC
few	-	TRBJ2-4	TRBV28	CASSVERKNIQYF	TGTGCCAGCAGTGTTGAGCGAAAAAACATTCAGTACTTC
-	-	TRBJ1-1	TRBV7-6	CASSLGPGWSEAFF	TGTGCCAGCAGCTTAGGGCCAGGGTGGTCTGAAGCTTTCTTT
many	-	TRBJ2-5	TRBV10-2	CASSFGQGQETQYF	TGTGCCAGCAGTTTTGGGCAGGGCCAAGAGACCCAGTACTTC
-	TRBD1	TRBJ2-7	TRBV6-1	CASSAVPSSPGQGSYEQYF	TGTGCCAGCAGCGCAGTACCCTCCTCCCCGGGACAGGGAAGCTACGAGCAGTACTTC
few	TRBD1	TRBJ2-7	TRBV20-1	CSATRQGLTYEQYF	TGCAGTGCTACGAGACAGGGGCTCACCTACGAGCAGTACTTC
-	TRBD2	TRBJ2-5	TRBV4-2	CASSQEGGETQYF	TGTGCCAGCAGCCAAGAGGGAGGGGAGACCCAGTACTTC
many	-	TRBJ1-1	TRBV4-1	CASSQGADTEAFF	TGCGCCAGCAGCCAGGGGGCGGACACTGAAGCTTTCTTT
-	-	TRBJ2-7	TRBV12-3/TRBV12-4	CAGSSRADYSYEQYF	TGTGCCGGCAGTTCTAGGGCAGATTACTCCTACGAGCAGTACTTC
-	-	TRBJ2-2	TRBV7-2	CASSLTSRGGRNTGELFF	TGTGCCAGCAGCTTAACCTCCCGTGGAGGGAGGAACACCGGGGAGCTGTTTTTT
-	-	TRBJ2-4	TRBV7-2	CASSFHDRALGKNIQYF	TGTGCCAGCAGCTTCCACGATCGGGCCCTGGGCAAAAACATTCAGTACTTC
-	-	TRBJ1-4	TRBV6-9	CASSFTGTENEKLFF	TGTGCCAGCAGTTTCACCGGGACCGAAAATGAAAAACTGTTTTTT
-	-	TRBJ2-3	TRBV2	CASRSGDTQYF	TGTGCCAGCAGGTCGGGAGATACGCAGTATTTT
few	TRBD1	TRBJ2-7	TRBV13	CASTGTGSLEQYF	TGTGCCAGCACCGGGACAGGGTCGCTCGAGCAGTACTTC
-	-	TRBJ2-2	TRBV3-1	CASSQEWDDMEDTGELFF	TGTGCCAGCAGCCAAGAATGGGACGACATGGAGGACACCGGGGAGCTGTTTTTT
-	-	TRBJ2-5	TRBV5-5	CASSLVHVQETQYF	TGTGCCAGCAGCTTGGTACACGTCCAAGAGACCCAGTACTTC
once	-	TRBJ2-7	TRBV4-1	CASSQDPVYEQYF	TGCGCCAGCAGCCAAGATCCGGTTTACGAGCAGTACTTC
many	-	TRBJ1-2	TRBV28	CASRSLSTLNPDGFYGYTF	TGTGCCAGCAGGTCCCTCAGCACCTTAAACCCGGACGGATTCTATGGCTACACCTTC
few	-	TRBJ2-6	TRBV4-1	CASSQDGTVDRSGANVLTF	TGCGCCAGCAGCCAAGATGGGACGGTCGATAGATCTGGGGCCAACGTCCTGACTTTC
-	-	TRBJ1-1	TRBV16	CASSQSLGAVEAFF	TGTGCCAGCAGCCAATCGCTGGGGGCGGTTGAAGCTTTCTTT
few	-	TRBJ1-1	TRBV25-1	CASSEIQGVNTEAFF	TGTGCCAGCAGTGAAATACAGGGAGTGAACACTGAAGCTTTCTTT